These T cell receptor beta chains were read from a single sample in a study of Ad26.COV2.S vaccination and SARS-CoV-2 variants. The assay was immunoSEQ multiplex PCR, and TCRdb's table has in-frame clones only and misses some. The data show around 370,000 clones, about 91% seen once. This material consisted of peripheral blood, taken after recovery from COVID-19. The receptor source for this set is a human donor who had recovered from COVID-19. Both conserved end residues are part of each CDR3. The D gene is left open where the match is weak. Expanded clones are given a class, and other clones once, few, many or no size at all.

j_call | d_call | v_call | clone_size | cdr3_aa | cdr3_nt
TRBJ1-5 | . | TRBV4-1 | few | CASSQERGLLSQPQHF | TGCGCCAGCAGCCAAGAGCGGGGGCTCCTCAGTCAGCCCCAGCATTTT
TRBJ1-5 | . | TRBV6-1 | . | CASSLGAHNQPQHF | TGTGCCAGCAGTTTAGGGGCCCACAATCAGCCCCAGCATTTT
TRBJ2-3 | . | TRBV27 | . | CASSFEGLGTDTQYF | TGTGCCAGCAGTTTCGAAGGACTGGGGACAGATACGCAGTATTTT
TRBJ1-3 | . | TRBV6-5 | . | CASSYDGSSGNTIYF | TGTGCCAGCAGTTACGACGGGAGCTCTGGAAACACCATATATTTT
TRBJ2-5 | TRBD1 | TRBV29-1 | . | CSVEAPDRAQYF | TGCAGCGTTGAAGCCCCGGACAGGGCCCAGTACTTC
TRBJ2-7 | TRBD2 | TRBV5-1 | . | CASSSGGGQQYEQYF | TGCGCCAGCAGCTCCGGCGGGGGGCAGCAATACGAGCAGTACTTC
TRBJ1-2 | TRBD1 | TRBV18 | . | CASSPIDRGTYGYTF | TGTGCCAGCTCACCTATAGACAGGGGAACCTATGGCTACACCTTC
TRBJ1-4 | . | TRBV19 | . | CASSMHLGNEKLFF | TGTGCCAGTAGTATGCACCTAGGAAACGAAAAACTGTTTTTT
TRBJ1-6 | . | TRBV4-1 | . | CASSQEAFGQLLVALHF | TGCGCCAGCAGCCAAGAGGCTTTCGGACAGCTTCTAGTAGCCCTCCACTTT
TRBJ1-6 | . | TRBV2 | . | CASSDFGRGNSPLHF | TGTGCCAGCAGTGATTTCGGCAGGGGCAATTCACCCCTCCACTTT
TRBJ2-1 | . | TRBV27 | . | CASSSGQYNEQFF | TGTGCCAGCAGTTCAGGACAGTACAATGAGCAGTTCTTC
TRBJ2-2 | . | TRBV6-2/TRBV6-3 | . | CASSYSSHPYTGELFF | TGTGCCAGCAGTTACTCGAGTCACCCTTACACCGGGGAGCTGTTTTTT
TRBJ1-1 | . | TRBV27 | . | CASSGEVGNTEAFF | TGTGCCAGCAGTGGGGAGGTTGGGAACACTGAAGCTTTCTTT
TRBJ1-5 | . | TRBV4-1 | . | CASSQDGGATQHF | TGCGCCAGCAGCCAAGATGGCGGGGCGACCCAGCATTTT
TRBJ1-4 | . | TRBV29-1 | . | CSVEDRGHSSLQLFF | TGCAGCGTTGAAGATCGGGGACATTCAAGCCTGCAACTGTTTTTT
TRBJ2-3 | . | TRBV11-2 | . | CASSTGRTDTQYF | TGTGCCAGCAGCACAGGGCGCACAGATACGCAGTATTTT
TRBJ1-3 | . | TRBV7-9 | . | CASSRSGGENTIYF | TGTGCCAGCAGCCGCTCGGGCGGGGAAAACACCATATATTTT
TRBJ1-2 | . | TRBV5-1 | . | CASKGDYGYTF | TGCGCCAGCAAAGGTGATTATGGCTACACCTTC
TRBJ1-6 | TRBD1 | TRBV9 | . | CASSGDRVYNSPLHF | TGTGCCAGCAGCGGCGACAGGGTGTATAATTCACCCCTCCACTTT
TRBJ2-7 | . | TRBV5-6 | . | CASSGGTHSYEQYF | TGTGCCAGCAGCGGGGGGACACACTCCTACGAGCAGTACTTC
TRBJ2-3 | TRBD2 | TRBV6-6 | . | CASSYSGGAQYF | TGTGCCAGCAGTTACAGCGGGGGGGCGCAGTATTTT
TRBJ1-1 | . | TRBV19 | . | CASSMGDRDTEAFF | TGTGCCAGTAGTATGGGGGATCGGGACACTGAAGCTTTCTTT